This T cell receptor beta chain originates from a study of CD8+ T cells in alopecia areata (dated by TCRdb to 2017 to 2018). Turning to the overall study: The treated patients took part in an open-label pilot trial in which moderate-to-severe alopecia areata was treated with oral tofacitinib at 5 to 10 mg twice daily. To study T cell clonal expansion in alopecia areata, the researchers applied high-throughput TCRbeta sequencing to both the C3H/HeJ mouse model and human patients. The RNA source kit depended on sample type: the PAXgene miRNA kit for fixed scalp, the miRNeasy kit for PBMCs, and the RNeasy kit for mouse skin. Biopsies were taken from tofacitinib-treated patients at baseline and at 4 and 24 weeks of treatment, and a later scalp biopsy was taken in several of the tofacitinib-treated patients. Patients stayed on tofacitinib for 6 to 18 months and then had 6 months of follow-up off drug so that delayed response and recurrence could be assessed. Human TCRbeta sequencing covered scalp tissue and sorted CD4+ and CD8+ peripheral blood T cells from patchy and totalis/universalis alopecia areata patients and healthy controls. Clonality in the scalp was compared among normal scalp (n=4), patchy alopecia areata scalp (n=8), and alopecia totalis/universalis scalp (n=8). Amplification of TCRbeta CDR3 regions was done by immunoSEQ multiplex PCR using 35 Vbeta forward primers and 13 Jbeta reverse primers. What the authors observed across the whole study: Resident alphabeta T cells in normal human skin are also sequenced, complicating scalp TCR repertoire analysis, unlike mouse skin dominated by gammadelta T cells. Compared with mice, TCR sequences shared between patients were less clear, possibly partly because of HLA diversity across the patient population. Compared with normal scalp, lesional scalp, particularly in alopecia totalis/universalis, had higher clonality and more expanded CD8+ clones, which suggests antigenic drive.

Reading the germline V gene (reference sequence) gives CDR1 GTSNPN and CDR2 SVGIG. Taken from cysteine to phenylalanine, the CDR3 has 15 residues. Only the CDR3 portion is preserved as DNA: 45 bases, with reading frame beginning at the first base. The junction carries 17 bases between V and J, which are trimmed by 1 base and 7 bases respectively. In the case of this clone: It has no known antigen specificity. No clone much larger than this one lies a single base away; base qualities are absent.

Library method: the immunoSEQ multiplex PCR assay. To provide template for TCR sequencing, every sample had RNA extracted and reverse transcribed into cDNA. SuperScript III was used for first-strand cDNA synthesis, primed with a 2:1 mix of oligo-dT and random hexamers. Amplification bias was assessed with a synthetic immune receptor repertoire, and residual bias was removed computationally. The study's processing was this. Raw reads were preprocessed to remove errors, and CDR3 was defined by IMGT conventions from the conserved cysteine to phenylalanine. Clonality was calculated as 1 minus Shannon entropy normalized by log2 of the number of productive unique TCRs. Whether each scalp clone was CD4 or CD8 was inferred by checking scalp TCRbeta sequences against the CD4 and CD8 repertoires from sorted blood. TCRdb's version of the immuneACCESS table is confined to in-frame rearrangements and falls short of the full clone set. An unresolved V gene accounts for under half of the shortfall where checked; the remainder is of unknown origin. V and J calls and clone size are given by that table; D and trimming were obtained from the DNA. The sample includes over 150,000 clones, with over 55% observed a single time. In total, the top ten clones hold more than 1.5% of the sample.

The intended sense of this specimen's time point label: baseline before oral tofacitinib. Peripheral blood and lesional scalp punch biopsies were obtained from patients with alopecia areata. PBMCs were isolated by density centrifugation and stained for CD3, CD4 and CD8, after which CD4+ and CD8+ T cells were sorted on a FACSAria. The sequence derives from a human donor with alopecia areata. This specimen consisted of CD4+ T cells sorted from blood, obtained at week 0. Recombination linked TRBV30 to TRBJ2-1; the D gene cannot be resolved beyond TRBD1 or TRBD2, each matching 5 bases. Here is the DNA: TGTGCCTGGAGTGCGAGACAGAGGGACGGGAATGAGCAGTTCTTC. The resulting protein is CAWSARQRDGNEQFF.